The clone carrying this TCR beta chain has a count of ten or more. Its antigen is not known. TCRdb reprocessed the RACE reads with MiXCR, giving one entry per CDR3 protein. The sample shows fewer than 350,000 distinct CDR3 sequences, 7.7% of them seen only once. The data were obtained in a study of human T cells and chemical hapten exposure. Study-level findings and limits: Sensitization with DPC brought no change to TCRs above 1 in 1000 in frequency.

Stated time point: pre-sensitization, week 0. The sample's treatment: therapeutic diphenylcyclopropenone sensitization with weekly scalp DPC. Researchers sampled blood before each patch test went on. Total RNA was extracted from unfractionated whole blood. The germline CDR1 and CDR2 sequences are SNHLY and FYNNEI. This CDR3 contains 14 residues. Trimming cost V 4 bases and J 5 bases; bases outside gene matches: 3. The receptor was derived from a man aged 18 to 35 with alopecia areata. Some clones in this sample may be carry-over from other donors' samples. This sample comprised whole blood, obtained in connection with sensitization to the hapten diphenylcyclopropenone (DPC). The rearrangement links TRBV2 to TRBJ1-4, with TRBD1 identical over 8 bases. CDR3 nucleotides: TGTGCCAGCAGTGGTGGGACAGGCAATGAAAAACTGTTTTTT. Translating it yields CASSGGTGNEKLFF.